The rows below give T cell receptor beta chains drawn from one sample of a study of graft-versus-host responses after intestinal transplantation. Using immunoSEQ multiplex PCR, the repertoire was profiled, and TCRdb retains in-frame clones only, with some absent. Of tens of thousands of clones in the sample, 85% to 95% were seen once. Sequencing used PBMCs, obtained about 250 days after intestinal transplant. These receptors came from a human patient who received an intestinal transplant, so some T cells may come from the graft donor. Each CDR3 is given with its conserved first and last residue. Each record gives: J gene, clone size, V gene, D gene, CDR3 protein, CDR3 DNA. The D gene is left open where the match is weak. Rows give clone size only sometimes, using once, few, many, or a class for an expanded clone.

TRBJ1-4,.,TRBV7-9,.,CASSLANAGDEKLFF,TGTGCCAGCAGCTTAGCAAACGCCGGGGATGAAAAACTGTTTTTT
TRBJ2-3,.,TRBV15,.,CATSRATADTQYF,TGTGCCACCAGCAGGGCTACGGCAGATACGCAGTATTTT
TRBJ1-1,.,TRBV6-5,TRBD1,CASSYTGVQGVAFF,TGTGCCAGCAGTTACACAGGGGTGCAGGGGGTAGCTTTCTTT
TRBJ2-2,.,TRBV4-1,TRBD1,CASSSKGLGGQGVTGELFF,TGCGCCAGCAGCTCAAAAGGACTCGGGGGACAGGGGGTTACCGGGGAGCTGTTTTTT
TRBJ2-2,.,TRBV11-3,.,CASSFGGTTGELFF,TGTGCCAGCAGCTTCGGAGGCACCACCGGGGAGCTGTTTTTT
TRBJ2-1,.,TRBV29-1,TRBD1,CSFTGTVYNEQFF,TGCAGCTTCACCGGGACAGTCTACAATGAGCAGTTCTTC
TRBJ1-1,.,TRBV28,TRBD1,CASSVRDRNTEAFF,TGTGCCAGCAGTGTACGGGACAGGAACACTGAAGCTTTCTTT
TRBJ2-5,.,TRBV5-4,.,CASSLSETQYF,TGTGCCAGCAGCTTGTCGGAGACCCAGTACTTC
TRBJ1-5,few,TRBV19,.,CASSNDDRPPSNQPQHF,TGTGCCAGTAGTAATGACGACAGGCCACCTAGCAATCAGCCCCAGCATTTT
TRBJ2-5,.,TRBV29-1,TRBD2,CRGEGCETQYF,TGCAGAGGGGAGGGCTGCGAGACCCAGTACTTC
TRBJ1-1,once,TRBV15,.,CATSRDPPIRRFSEAFF,TGTGCCACCAGCAGAGATCCCCCAATTAGACGGTTTTCTGAAGCTTTCTTT